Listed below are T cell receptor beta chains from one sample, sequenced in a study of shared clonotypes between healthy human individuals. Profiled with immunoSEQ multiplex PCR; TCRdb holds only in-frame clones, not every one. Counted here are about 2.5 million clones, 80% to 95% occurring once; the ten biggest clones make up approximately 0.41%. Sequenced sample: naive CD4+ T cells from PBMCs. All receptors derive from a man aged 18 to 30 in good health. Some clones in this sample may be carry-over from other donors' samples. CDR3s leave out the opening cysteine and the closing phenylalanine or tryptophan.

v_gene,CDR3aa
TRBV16,ASSRIGVGSTEAF
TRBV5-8,ASSFGTPSNEQF
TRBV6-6,ASVSGGGGETQY
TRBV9,ASSPPGLASSNEQF
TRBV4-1,ASSQGGGTGQDYGYT
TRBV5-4,ASSLGSAYEQY
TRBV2,ASSEGPFEGTGELF
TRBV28,ASSLWSSNQPQH
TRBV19,ASSITPRMGEQY
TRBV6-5,ASSPTGSYEQY
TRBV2,ASTSGKYEQY
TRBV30,AWSARGYFNYGYT
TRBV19,ASSTLEQGGAF
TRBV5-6,ASSLQETQY
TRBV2,ASSSSGGTDTQY
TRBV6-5,ASSATSGEQF
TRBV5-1,ASSELAGSSTDTQY
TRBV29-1,SVEEGREQY
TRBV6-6,ASGRGFYEQF
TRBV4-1,ASSPLPTSGQETQY
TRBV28,ASSQGPWYTDTQY
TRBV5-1,ASSPTVGGTEAF
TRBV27,ASSLYRRDTEAF
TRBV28,ASILSTAGVGEQF
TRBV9,ASSVAGYSYEQY
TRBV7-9,ASSLPGLDTEAF
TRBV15,ATSRDWGSFYEQY
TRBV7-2,ASSFAWSSGAKNIQY